This TCR beta chain was sequenced during a study of response to subunit inactivated influenza vaccine. TCRdb itself ran the RT-PCR reads through MiXCR, one entry per CDR3 protein. The table includes roughly 650,000 distinct CDR3 sequences, 11% to 15% detected once. This clonotype was counted only a few times. Its antigen is still unknown. Study-wide findings and caveats: Few new T cells, the authors suggested, are recruited by each seasonal influenza vaccination.

CDR3 length equals 17 residues. The V and J ends lost 4 bases and 0 bases respectively, with 16 bases between them. CDR1 is SGHRS, CDR2 YFSETQ, per germline. This rearrangement joins TRBV5-1 to TRBJ2-2; weak D call: TRBD1 (5 bases). This sequence was found in a man aged 50 or older who received an inactivated influenza vaccine. This material consisted of PBMCs from blood, taken 14 days before vaccination. The CDR3 protein is CASSKGVGPANTGELFF. The CDR3 DNA reads TGCGCCAGCAGCAAAGGGGTGGGCCCGGCGAACACCGGGGAGCTGTTTTTT.